Shown below are 30 T cell receptor beta chains from a single sample sequenced in a study of blood T cell repertoires in COVID-19. This table comes from immunoSEQ multiplex PCR, and its TCRdb copy is limited to in-frame clones, with some not included. The sample consists of over 110,000 clones, approximately 88% of them appearing once. Sequencing used PBMCs or T cells enriched from blood (not recorded which). The receptors stem from a middle-aged man with acute COVID-19.

The chain joins TRBV5-4 to TRBJ2-6; D might be TRBD2 (5 bases). Germline-derived CDR1 and CDR2 are SGHNT and YYREEE (reference sequence). Trimming pared 0 bases from V and 0 bases from J, leaving 7 bases between. This CDR3 region has 16 residues. The CDR3 here is CASSLDGSSGANVLTF. The CDR3 coding sequence is TGTGCCAGCAGCTTGGATGGGAGCTCTGGGGCCAACGTCCTGACTTTC. The whole variable domain, filled in from reference TRBV5-4 and TRBJ2-6, reads ETGVTQSPTHLIKTRGQQVTLRCSSQSGHNTVSWYQQALGQGPQFIFQYYREEENGRGNFPPRFSGLQFPNYSSELNVNALELDDSALYLCASSLDGSSGANVLTFGAGSRLTVL.

The chain is built from TRBV18 and TRBJ2-2; the match to TRBD1 covers 9 bases. The CDR3 spans 15 residues. The V gene's germline CDR1 is KGHSH and CDR2 LQKENI. V shed 4 bases and J 4 bases; nucleotides not matched to a gene: 4. CDR3 in amino acids: CASSLPGQGTGELFF. The CDR3 nucleotides read TGTGCCAGCTCACTGCCGGGACAGGGCACCGGGGAGCTGTTTTTT.

This chain connects TRBV5-1 to TRBJ2-5; TRBD1 might be the D (5 bases). Germline CDR1 and CDR2: SGHRS and YFSETQ. The V end was cut by 1 base, the J end by 5 bases, with 12 bases between. There are 14 residues in the CDR3. This CDR3 reads CASSLLQGGETQYF. The CDR3, as DNA: TGCGCCAGCAGCTTGTTGCAGGGTGGGGAGACCCAGTACTTC.

The chain joins TRBV5-1 to TRBJ2-3; no firm D call. V lost 0 bases, J lost 2 bases, and 7 bases lay in between. The length of the CDR3 is 14 residues. Germline V gives CDR1 SGHRS, CDR2 YFSETQ. The CDR3 bases are TGCGCCAGCAGCTTGGAAACATCCACAGATACGCAGTATTTT. Translated: CASSLETSTDTQYF.

This clone was recorded once. This chain uses TRBV6-1 with TRBJ2-5, with TRBD1 identical over 9 bases. Germline-derived CDR1 and CDR2 are MNHNS and SASEGT. The CDR3 totals 15 residues. After removal of 3 bases from V and 4 bases from J, the junction contained 6 bases not matched to a gene. CDR3 residues: CASSEGQGIGETQYF. The DNA of the CDR3 is TGTGCCAGCAGTGAGGGACAGGGAATAGGAGAGACCCAGTACTTC.

J is TRBJ2-7 and V is TRBV29-1; the match to TRBD1 covers 7 bases. The CDR3 has 14 residues. Germline V CDR1 and CDR2: SQVTM, ANQGSEA. After removal of 1 base from V and 2 bases from J, the junction contained 5 bases not matched to a gene. Here the CDR3 reads CSVEGGTEAYEQYF. Here the CDR3 DNA reads TGCAGCGTTGAAGGGGGGACAGAGGCCTACGAGCAGTACTTC.

The chain joins TRBV29-1 to TRBJ2-3, with 14 bases matching TRBD2. Germline-derived CDR1 and CDR2 are SQVTM and ANQGSEA. This CDR3 has 16 residues. V shed 3 bases, J shed 2 bases, and the junction held 4 bases outside the gene matches. The CDR3 bases are TGCAGCGTTGATCTGACTAGCGGGAGGGACACAGATACGCAGTATTTT. Amino acid sequence: CSVDLTSGRDTDTQYF.

CDR3 sequence reads: CASSPDRLSYGYTF. In nucleotides, the CDR3 is TGTGCCAGCAGCCCCGACAGGTTAAGCTATGGCTACACCTTC. V usage is TRBV9 and J usage is TRBJ1-2; perhaps TRBD1 as D (6 bases). V lost 4 bases to trimming and J lost 4 bases, with 14 bases between them. Germline CDR1 SGDLS, CDR2 YYNGEE. CDR3 length equals 14 residues.

V is TRBV27 and J is TRBJ2-1, with D unclear. Germline V lookup: CDR1 MNHEY, CDR2 SMNVEV (reference sequence). The CDR3 totals 15 residues. V shed 2 bases and J shed 2 bases, with 10 bases lying between them. The chain's CDR3 is CASSLAPGTYNEQFF. The CDR3 DNA is TGTGCCAGCAGTTTAGCCCCCGGTACCTACAATGAGCAGTTCTTC.

This rearrangement joins TRBV29-1 to TRBJ1-1; D uncertain. The germline V gene encodes CDR1 SQVTM and CDR2 ANQGSEA. The CDR3 is 13 residues long. Trimming took off 2 bases at V and 6 bases at J, with 13 bases between the two ends. Here the CDR3 reads CSVESGQASEAFF. For the CDR3, the DNA is TGCAGCGTTGAAAGTGGGCAGGCTTCTGAAGCTTTCTTT.

This chain connects TRBV5-4 to TRBJ2-7; 8 bases agree with TRBD2. The germline V gene has CDR1 SGHNT and CDR2 YYREEE (reference sequence). This CDR3 comprises 16 residues. After removal of 1 base from V and 4 bases from J, the junction contained 10 bases not matched to a gene. CDR3 amino acids: CASSLRGAGDPYEQYF. The CDR3 bases are TGTGCCAGCAGCTTGAGAGGAGCGGGGGACCCTTACGAGCAGTACTTC.

This clone showed up just once. The V call is TRBV28, the J call TRBJ1-2; no clear D gene. The CDR3 is 12 amino acids. The germline V gene has CDR1 MDHEN and CDR2 SYDVKM. The V end was cut by 6 bases, the J end by 0 bases, with 5 bases between. The DNA of the CDR3 is TGTGCCAGCAGACAGACTAACTATGGCTACACCTTC. This sequence encodes CASRQTNYGYTF.

The chain recombines TRBV7-9 with TRBJ1-4; D is undetermined. Germline CDR1 and CDR2: SEHNR and FQNEAQ (reference sequence). V lost 7 bases to trimming and J lost 0 bases, with 9 bases between them. This CDR3 region has 14 residues. CDR3: CASNKEATNEKLFF. For the CDR3, the DNA is TGTGCCAGCAATAAAGAGGCAACTAATGAAAAACTGTTTTTT.

This chain uses TRBV7-2 with TRBJ2-7; D might be TRBD2 (5 bases). V was cut by 5 bases and J by 0 bases, with 17 bases left in between. This CDR3 region has 16 residues. CDR1 and CDR2 (germline): SGHTA, FQGNSA. CDR3 protein: CASSLTRETSSYEQYF. The CDR3 region has the DNA TGTGCCAGCAGCCTCACTAGGGAAACGAGCTCCTACGAGCAGTACTTC.

CDR3 coding DNA: TGCGCCAGCAGCTTGGGACAGGGAAGGGTGACCCAGTACTTC. Translated, it gives CASSLGQGRVTQYF. The chain carries TRBV5-1 and TRBJ2-5; TRBD1 aligns across 7 bases. The CDR3 covers 14 residues. The germline V gene has CDR1 SGHRS and CDR2 YFSETQ. Unmatched junction bases numbered 6, after V lost 0 bases and J lost 7 bases. Based on the CDR3 plus reference TRBV5-1 and TRBJ2-5, the full variable domain is KAGVTQTPRYLIKTRGQQVTLSCSPISGHRSVSWYQQTPGQGLQFLFEYFSETQRNKGNFPGRFSGRQFSNSRSEMNVSTLELGDSALYLCASSLGQGRVTQYFGPGTRLLVL.

This chain connects TRBV7-8 to TRBJ1-1; 8 bases are a match to TRBD1. V gave up 1 base and J gave up 7 bases; unmatched junction bases: 5. Germline V gene lookup returns CDR1 SGHVS and CDR2 FQNEAQ. The CDR3 sequence is 14 residues long. CDR3 sequence (DNA): TGTGCCAGCAGCTTAGGCAGGGGGCCCCATGAAGCTTTCTTT. It codes for CASSLGRGPHEAFF.

The genes are TRBV7-2 and TRBJ2-1; D is possibly TRBD1 (5 bases). Germline V CDR1 and CDR2: SGHTA, FQGNSA. V was clipped by 5 bases and J by 4 bases, with 12 bases between them. CDR3 length: 14 residues. In DNA, the CDR3 is TGTGCCAGCAGCAAAGTAGGGGATTACAATGAGCAGTTCTTC. Translation: CASSKVGDYNEQFF.

This sequence joins TRBV28 and TRBJ2-3; no firm D call. The length of the CDR3 is 14 residues. Germline V gene lookup returns CDR1 MDHEN and CDR2 SYDVKM. Trimming removed 2 bases at V and 2 bases at J, with 8 bases between. The CDR3 region has the DNA TGTGCCAGCAGTTTAGGTGACAACACAGATACGCAGTATTTT. Its protein product is CASSLGDNTDTQYF.

This chain connects TRBV19 to TRBJ1-1; 7 bases match TRBD1. CDR3 length: 14 residues. The V segment lost 6 bases and the J segment 4 bases; nucleotides outside the gene matches: 8. The germline CDR1 and CDR2 sequences are LNHDA and SQIVND (reference sequence). The CDR3 DNA is TGTGCCAGTAGCGCTAAGGGGGCCAGCACTGAAGCTTTCTTT. This gives the protein CASSAKGASTEAFF.

Only a few counts were recorded for this clone. The genes are TRBV27 and TRBJ1-2, with D perhaps matching TRBD1 (6 bases). Trimming took 2 bases from V and 3 from J, leaving 10 bases between them. There are 14 residues in the CDR3. The germline gives CDR1 MNHEY, CDR2 SMNVEV (reference sequence). CDR3 amino acids: CASSLNPGDYGYTF. Here the CDR3 DNA reads TGTGCCAGCAGTTTAAATCCAGGGGACTATGGCTACACCTTC.

The gene calls are TRBV10-3 and TRBJ2-7, with a weak D call TRBD1 (6 bases). The germline gives CDR1 ENHRY, CDR2 SYGVKD. CDR3 length equals 14 residues. Between the trimmed V and J ends, which lost 9 bases and 5 bases, there was a span of 20 bases. The CDR3 reads CAIRAGDRLNEQYF. CDR3 in DNA: TGTGCCATTAGGGCAGGAGACAGGCTTAACGAGCAGTACTTC.

The chain links TRBV30 to TRBJ1-1; D gene unclear. Germline V gene sequence: CDR1 GTSNPN, CDR2 SVGIG (reference sequence). The CDR3 extends over 14 amino acids. The V gene lost 0 bases and the J gene lost 0 bases, with 8 bases spanning the gap. The CDR3 DNA follows: TGTGCCTGGAGTGTTGCAGGCTTGAACACTGAAGCTTTCTTT. It encodes CAWSVAGLNTEAFF.

The J gene is TRBJ2-2, the V gene TRBV6-5; 8 bases are shared with TRBD2. The J segment lost 4 bases and the V segment lost 2 bases, leaving 6 bases of the junction unmatched. The CDR3 covers 16 residues. Germline V gene sequence: CDR1 MNHEY, CDR2 SVGAGI. The DNA for the CDR3 is TGTGCCAGCAGTTACCCCAGCGGGAGAGGCACCGGGGAGCTGTTTTTT. It yields the protein CASSYPSGRGTGELFF.

This clone was detected once. The rearrangement links TRBV10-3 to TRBJ2-7; a weak D match, TRBD1 (5 bases). Germline CDR1 is ENHRY and CDR2 is SYGVKD. CDR3 length: 12 residues. Trimming shortened V by 4 bases and J by 4 bases, and 8 bases separated the two germline ends. The CDR3 protein is CAISATVYEQYF. The CDR3, as DNA: TGTGCCATCAGTGCGACAGTTTACGAGCAGTACTTC.

The chain is built from TRBV7-2 and TRBJ2-5, with TRBD2 as a possible D gene (7 bases). The CDR3 consists of 16 residues. Trimming stripped 3 bases from V and 2 bases from J, with 16 bases between. Per the germline V gene, CDR1 is SGHTA and CDR2 is FQGNSA. CDR3 DNA: TGTGCCAGCAGCTTGGGGGGGGCCGGGAAGCAAGAGACCCAGTACTTC. Translating gives CASSLGGAGKQETQYF.

There are a few counts of this clone. This chain joins TRBV11-2 and TRBJ2-3; a possible D gene is TRBD1 (5 bases). V was trimmed by 0 bases and J by 6 bases, leaving 10 bases between them. This CDR3 has 14 residues. The germline CDR1 and CDR2 sequences are SGHAT and FQNNGV. DNA of the CDR3: TGTGCCAGCAGCTTAGATATTAGGGGCGATACGCAGTATTTT. Amino acids: CASSLDIRGDTQYF.

In its sample, this clone was seen once. The V gene is TRBV27, the J gene TRBJ1-5; TRBD1 matches 9 bases. The CDR3 consists of 15 residues. V trimming: 0 bases; J trimming: 5 bases; junction bases outside the gene matches: 2. The germline CDR1 and CDR2 sequences are MNHEY and SMNVEV (reference sequence). CDR3 sequence reads: CASSLSGQGHQPQHF. In DNA, the CDR3 is TGTGCCAGCAGTTTATCGGGACAGGGTCATCAGCCCCAGCATTTT.

In its sample, this clone was seen once. This chain connects TRBV5-1 to TRBJ2-3, with 9 bases identical to TRBD2. The V gene's germline CDR1 is SGHRS and CDR2 YFSETQ. The CDR3 contains 16 residues. V lost 0 bases and J lost 4; bases outside the gene matches: 6. CDR3 sequence reads: CASSLEMRGGADTQYF. The CDR3, as DNA: TGCGCCAGCAGCTTGGAAATGCGGGGGGGCGCAGATACGCAGTATTTT.

The CDR3 nucleotides are TGTGCCAGCAGTGGGCTAGCGGGAGTGCACAATGAGCAGTTCTTC. Translated: CASSGLAGVHNEQFF. The V and J genes are TRBV6-4 and TRBJ2-1; TRBD2 matches 10 bases. This CDR3 has 15 residues. The germline V gene has CDR1 MRHNA and CDR2 SNTAGT. The V segment lost 4 bases and the J segment 5 bases; nucleotides outside the gene matches: 5.

The V gene is TRBV7-8, the J gene TRBJ1-1, with a possible D match to TRBD1 (5 bases). CDR3 length: 14 amino acids. Per germline, CDR1 SGHVS and CDR2 FQNEAQ. V lost 3 bases, J lost 4 bases, and 12 bases lay in between. CDR3 amino acids: CASSFVRVATEAFF. DNA for the CDR3: TGTGCCAGCAGCTTTGTCAGGGTGGCCACTGAAGCTTTCTTT.